Below, 29 T cell receptor beta chains from the same sample are listed, as sequenced in a study of OX40 agonist ivuxolimab in advanced cancers. Assay used: immunoSEQ multiplex PCR; TCRdb lists only in-frame clones, some missing. The sample shows 50,000 to 70,000 clones, around 89% of them seen only once. Sequenced material: CD4+ or CD8+ T cells sorted from blood, taken in a trial of the OX40 agonist ivuxolimab. Receptor source: an adult with an advanced solid tumor such as melanoma, head and neck, liver or kidney cancer.

The chain carries TRBV5-1 and TRBJ2-3; 12 bases fit TRBD2. After removal of 2 bases from V and 3 bases from J, the junction contained 10 bases not matched to a gene. The CDR3 spans 18 residues. Germline V gives CDR1 SGHRS, CDR2 YFSETQ. Written as DNA, the CDR3 is TGCGCCAGCAGCTTCCCCTCTAGCGGGGGGGCCGATACAGATACGCAGTATTTT. Amino acids: CASSFPSSGGADTDTQYF.

This clone was recorded once. The chain recombines TRBV19 with TRBJ2-1; D is ambiguous. Germline loops: CDR1 LNHDA, CDR2 SQIVND (reference sequence). V was cut by 1 base and J by 10 bases, with 17 bases left in between. CDR3 length: 15 residues. The CDR3 DNA follows: TGTGCCAGTAGTATAGGCAGTAGTCCCCCACCCGAGCAGTTCTTC. It encodes CASSIGSSPPPEQFF.

The rearrangement joins TRBV6-5 to TRBJ2-5; a weak D match, TRBD1 (6 bases). Trimming stripped 2 bases from V and 7 bases from J, with 14 bases between. The CDR3 is 14 amino acids. CDR1 and CDR2 from the germline V gene are MNHEY and SVGAGI. CDR3 sequence: CASSYRQGLWTQYF. The CDR3 nucleotides read TGTGCCAGCAGTTACCGGCAGGGGTTATGGACCCAGTACTTC.

The chain uses TRBV11-2 and TRBJ2-2; TRBD2 agrees at 13 bases. This CDR3 spans 18 amino acids. CDR1 SGHAT and CDR2 FQNNGV come from the germline V gene. The J segment lost 0 bases and the V segment lost 1 base, leaving 2 bases of the junction unmatched. The CDR3 region is CASSLGTSGSSNTGELFF. In DNA form, the CDR3 reads TGTGCCAGCAGCTTAGGGACTAGCGGGAGTTCGAACACCGGGGAGCTGTTTTTT.

This clone was detected once. The chain employs TRBV6-6 and TRBJ2-2; D unclear. This CDR3 has 15 amino acids. Germline V lookup: CDR1 MNHNY, CDR2 SVGAGI (reference sequence). V was cut by 2 bases and J by 0 bases, with 7 bases left in between. CDR3 in DNA: TGTGCCAGCAGTTACACGGGCTCGAACACCGGGGAGCTGTTTTTT. It codes for CASSYTGSNTGELFF.

The chain uses TRBV29-1 and TRBJ2-1, with 8 bases that match TRBD2. Losses at the gene ends were 7 bases for V and 7 bases for J; bases not matched to a gene: 12. Germline V gene data show CDR1 as SQVTM and CDR2 as ANQGSEA. CDR3 size: 14 residues. In DNA, the CDR3 is TGCAGCGCCATGCGTAGCGGGAAAACAAATGAGCAGTTCTTC. It translates to CSAMRSGKTNEQFF.

The chain joins TRBV27 to TRBJ2-1, with 7 bases that match TRBD1. This CDR3 has 15 amino acids. The V gene's germline CDR1 is MNHEY and CDR2 SMNVEV (reference sequence). The V gene end was trimmed by 6 bases and the J gene end by 3 bases; junction bases not matched to a gene: 8. Written as DNA, the CDR3 is TGTGCCAGCAGACTACAGGGGATAAGCTACAATGAGCAGTTCTTC. Translating it yields CASRLQGISYNEQFF.

This chain joins TRBV15 and TRBJ2-5; perhaps TRBD1 as D (5 bases). Trimming cost V 0 bases and J 5 bases, with 13 bases left between them. This CDR3 is built from 15 residues. Germline V CDR1 and CDR2: LNHNV, YYDKDF (reference sequence). The CDR3 loop reads CATSREPQGGETQYF. In DNA, the CDR3 is TGTGCCACCAGCAGAGAACCGCAGGGCGGCGAGACCCAGTACTTC.

The rearrangement links TRBV27 to TRBJ2-1; a possible D gene is TRBD1 (6 bases). Germline V gives CDR1 MNHEY, CDR2 SMNVEV (reference sequence). The CDR3 loop spans 13 amino acids. The V and J ends lost 5 bases and 7 bases respectively, with 12 bases between them. The CDR3 protein is CASSTSRGNEQFF. CDR3 nucleotides: TGTGCCAGCAGTACCTCTAGGGGGAATGAGCAGTTCTTC.

V gene TRBV27 combines with J gene TRBJ2-7, with D uncertain. Germline V CDR1 and CDR2: MNHEY, SMNVEV (reference sequence). The V gene lost 3 bases and the J gene lost 3 bases, with 12 bases spanning the gap. This CDR3 is 14 amino acids long. The DNA of the CDR3 is TGTGCCAGCAGTTTCTTTCTGGGTCACTACGAGCAGTACTTC. Protein: CASSFFLGHYEQYF.

The J gene is TRBJ2-1, the V gene TRBV7-3; 10 bases match TRBD2. This CDR3 is built from 15 residues. Germline V CDR1 and CDR2: SGHTA, FQGTGA. Losses at the gene ends were 5 bases for V and 7 bases for J; bases not matched to a gene: 8. CDR3 protein: CASSPKRGGRNEQFF. The CDR3, as DNA: TGTGCCAGCAGCCCCAAGCGGGGGGGCCGGAATGAGCAGTTCTTC.

V usage is TRBV2 and J usage is TRBJ2-7; 8 nucleotides match TRBD1. CDR1 is SNHLY, CDR2 FYNNEI, per germline. There are 13 residues in the CDR3. J gave up 10 bases and V 5 bases, and 10 bases lay outside the gene matches. The CDR3 coding sequence is TGTGCCAGCAGTCCCCCGGACAGGGAAACCCAGTACTTC. Translating gives CASSPPDRETQYF.

J is TRBJ2-1 and V is TRBV29-1; unclear D gene. This CDR3 is built from 13 residues. Germline V gene sequence: CDR1 SQVTM, CDR2 ANQGSEA. V was shortened by 1 base and J by 4 bases, with 8 bases between the two germline ends. CDR3 in amino acids: CSVEGGKYNEQFF. The CDR3 DNA follows: TGCAGCGTTGAAGGCGGCAAATACAATGAGCAGTTCTTC.

The rearrangement uses TRBV5-4 and TRBJ1-1; D is unresolved. From germline, CDR1 is SGHNT and CDR2 YYREEE (reference sequence). V was clipped by 5 bases and J by 4 bases, with 6 bases between them. This CDR3 contains 11 residues. DNA for the CDR3: TGTGCCAGCAGGGACCTCACTGAAGCTTTCTTT. It codes for CASRDLTEAFF.

For this clone: The sample holds other DNA sequences that translate to the same CDR3. The chain uses TRBV28 and TRBJ2-1; D possibly matches TRBD1 or TRBD2 (5 bases each). The germline V gene has CDR1 MDHEN and CDR2 SYDVKM. The CDR3 runs 15 residues. V lost 5 bases and J 5 bases, leaving 16 bases between the germline ends. The CDR3 loop reads CASSGTARTNNEQFF. CDR3 sequence (DNA): TGTGCCAGCAGTGGGACCGCGCGAACGAACAATGAGCAGTTCTTC. Based on the CDR3 plus reference TRBV28 and TRBJ2-1, the full variable domain is DVKVTQSSRYLVKRTGEKVFLECVQDMDHENMFWYRQDPGLGLRLIYFSYDVKMKEKGDIPEGYSVSREKKERFSLILESASTNQTSMYLCASSGTARTNNEQFFGPGTRLTVL.

This sequence joins TRBV7-7 and TRBJ1-1; D ambiguous. The V end lost 5 bases, the J end lost 1 base, and 8 bases lay between the germline ends. Germline values: CDR1 SSHAT, CDR2 FNYEAQ (reference sequence). The CDR3 extends over 13 amino acids. CDR3: CASSLTKNTEAFF. Written as DNA, the CDR3 is TGTGCCAGCAGCCTGACGAAGAACACTGAAGCTTTCTTT.

The chain carries TRBV10-3 and TRBJ2-7, with TRBD2 matching over 12 bases. The ends lost 5 bases at V and 7 bases at J; junction bases unmatched: 6. Germline V gene lookup returns CDR1 ENHRY and CDR2 SYGVKD. This CDR3 spans 14 amino acids. The CDR3 loop reads CAISTSGLAGEQYF. The CDR3 nucleotides are TGTGCCATCAGTACTAGCGGACTAGCGGGGGAGCAGTACTTC.

V usage is TRBV28 and J usage is TRBJ2-7, with 7 bases aligning to TRBD1. The CDR3 totals 13 residues. The V gene end was trimmed by 6 bases and the J gene end by 2 bases; junction bases not matched to a gene: 4. Germline CDR1 and CDR2: MDHEN and SYDVKM. The CDR3 loop is CASSSTGTYEQYF. CDR3 nucleotide sequence: TGTGCCAGCAGCTCGACAGGGACCTACGAGCAGTACTTC.

The chain recombines TRBV2 with TRBJ2-3; 8 bases match TRBD2. This CDR3 spans 14 amino acids. V trimming: 7 bases; J trimming: 9 bases; junction bases outside the gene matches: 12. Germline V lookup: CDR1 SNHLY, CDR2 FYNNEI. The CDR3 region has the DNA TGTGCCAGCATTCGGCCTAGCGGGTCGCGGACGCAGTATTTT. Translating gives CASIRPSGSRTQYF.

This clone was recorded once. The junction departs from germline at one end; a sequencing error may be responsible. The chain uses TRBV5-4 and TRBJ1-1; weak D call: TRBD1 (5 bases). The CDR3 has 14 residues. Germline assignment: CDR1 SGHNT and CDR2 YYREEE (reference sequence). For the CDR3, the DNA is TGTGCCAGCAGCTTGGCCGGGGGGAACGCTGAAGCTTTCTTT. The encoded protein is CASSLAGGNAEAFF.

The rearrangement joins TRBV5-6 to TRBJ1-4, with D perhaps TRBD1 (5 bases). Trimming removed 2 bases at V and 5 bases at J, with 13 bases between. Germline V gene data show CDR1 as SGHDT and CDR2 as YYEEEE. The CDR3 has 15 residues. CDR3 DNA sequence: TGTGCCAGCAGCTTTAGGGCAGGGATGAATGAAAAACTGTTTTTT. As protein: CASSFRAGMNEKLFF.

The CDR3 here is CASSARDNYYEQYF. As DNA, the CDR3 is TGTGCCAGCAGTGCTCGGGACAATTACTACGAGCAGTACTTC. The chain joins TRBV6-1 to TRBJ2-7; D possibly corresponds to TRBD1 (6 bases). Trimming left V 4 bases short and J 3 bases short, with 13 bases between. The CDR3 length is 14 residues. From germline, CDR1 is MNHNS and CDR2 SASEGT.

The J gene is TRBJ1-1, the V gene TRBV5-1, with D unresolved. Germline V gene data show CDR1 as SGHRS and CDR2 as YFSETQ. Trimming removed 0 bases from V and 4 bases from J, with 7 bases in between. This CDR3 has 13 amino acids. The CDR3 protein is CASSLGHSTEAFF. The CDR3 DNA reads TGCGCCAGCAGCTTGGGGCACTCCACTGAAGCTTTCTTT.

The V call is TRBV5-1, the J call TRBJ1-2, with a tentative D call TRBD1 (5 bases). Germline CDR1 and CDR2: SGHRS and YFSETQ. V lost 7 bases to trimming and J lost 2 bases, with 24 bases between them. The CDR3 has 17 residues. The CDR3 loop reads CASGGYTTALSNYGYTF. The DNA for the CDR3 is TGCGCCAGCGGAGGATATACGACAGCGCTGTCGAACTATGGCTACACCTTC.

The chain couples TRBV7-9 to TRBJ1-1; D possibly corresponds to TRBD1 (6 bases). CDR3 size: 14 residues. Looked up from germline, CDR1 is SEHNR and CDR2 is FQNEAQ (reference sequence). Trimming removed 3 bases at V and 3 bases at J, with 11 bases between. CDR3 region: CASSFRGADTEAFF. As DNA, the CDR3 is TGTGCCAGCAGCTTTAGGGGGGCCGACACTGAAGCTTTCTTT.

The chain employs TRBV19 and TRBJ1-1; no reliable D call. V shed 10 bases and J shed 6 bases, with 18 bases lying between them. From germline, CDR1 is LNHDA and CDR2 SQIVND (reference sequence). This CDR3 is built from 13 residues. CDR3 nucleotide sequence: TGTGCCACCCGACCCGACCCCGATGCTGAAGCTTTCTTT. Protein sequence: CATRPDPDAEAFF.

This sequence joins TRBV7-9 and TRBJ2-7; 9 bases agree with TRBD1. The V gene's germline CDR1 is SEHNR and CDR2 FQNEAQ (reference sequence). The CDR3 covers 14 residues. V shed 6 bases, J shed 6 bases, and the junction held 9 bases outside the gene matches. The CDR3 region has the DNA TGTGCCAGCAGAACTACAGGGGGCCTTGGCGAGCAGTACTTC. Its translation is CASRTTGGLGEQYF. Complete variable domain (other parts from reference TRBV7-9 and TRBJ2-7): DTGVSQNPRHKITKRGQNVTFRCDPISEHNRLYWYRQTLGQGPEFLTYFQNEAQLEKSRLLSDRFSAERPKGSFSTLEIQRTEQGDSAMYLCASRTTGGLGEQYFGPGTRLTVT.

This chain joins TRBV6-5 and TRBJ2-5; the D gene could be TRBD1 or TRBD2 (5 bases each). Trimming pared 2 bases from V and 5 bases from J, leaving 12 bases between. This CDR3 contains 14 residues. Germline V gene sequence: CDR1 MNHEY, CDR2 SVGAGI. Written as DNA, the CDR3 is TGTGCCAGCAGTTACGAGGGGCAGGTGGAGACCCAGTACTTC. It translates to CASSYEGQVETQYF.

The chain combines TRBV5-1 with TRBJ2-7; 9 bases map to TRBD1. The V and J ends lost 2 bases and 3 bases, in that order; junction bases with no gene match: 3. Germline assignment: CDR1 SGHRS and CDR2 YFSETQ. This CDR3 is built from 14 residues. CDR3 region: CASSLRQGVYEQYF. The CDR3 DNA sequence: TGCGCCAGCAGCTTAAGACAGGGGGTCTACGAGCAGTACTTC.